A selection of T cell receptor beta chains follows, all from one sample in a study of blood T cell repertoires in COVID-19. Some clones are missing from TCRdb's copy, which holds only in-frame ones; the method was immunoSEQ multiplex PCR. Found here are roughly 20,000 clones, about 86% of them singletons; the top ten hold approximately 9.9%. Sequencing used peripheral blood. The receptors shown here come from a human donor in a cohort sampled during active COVID-19. Each CDR3 is given with its conserved first and last residue. Fields, in order: J gene, clone size, D gene, V gene, CDR3 DNA, CDR3 protein. A D gene is named only where the DNA matches it firmly. For some rows the clone size is stated as once, few or many, or as a class when expanded; others skip it.

J gene: TRBJ1-5; clone size: few; D gene: .; V gene: TRBV2; CDR3 DNA: TGTGCCAGCAGTCTCGGGACTTATAGCAATCAGCCCCAGCATTTT; CDR3 protein: CASSLGTYSNQPQHF
J gene: TRBJ1-5; clone size: .; D gene: .; V gene: TRBV9; CDR3 DNA: TGTGCCAGCAGCGTAGGGGCTAGCAATCAGCCCCAGCATTTT; CDR3 protein: CASSVGASNQPQHF
J gene: TRBJ1-6; clone size: .; D gene: TRBD1; V gene: TRBV29-1; CDR3 DNA: TGCAGCGTGGGGACAGGGGGGGATTCACCCCTCCACTTT; CDR3 protein: CSVGTGGDSPLHF
J gene: TRBJ1-2; clone size: .; D gene: TRBD1; V gene: TRBV9; CDR3 DNA: TGTGCCAGCAGCGTAGATCCGGGACAGGGGTCAGGCTACACCTTC; CDR3 protein: CASSVDPGQGSGYTF
J gene: TRBJ1-5; clone size: .; D gene: TRBD1; V gene: TRBV30; CDR3 DNA: TGTGCCTGGAGTGTCGGACAGGGCTATAGCAATCAGCCCCAGCATTTT; CDR3 protein: CAWSVGQGYSNQPQHF
J gene: TRBJ2-1; clone size: .; D gene: .; V gene: TRBV7-9; CDR3 DNA: TGTGCCAGCAGTCTGCCAGCGGCCTCCTACAATGAGCAGTTCTTC; CDR3 protein: CASSLPAASYNEQFF
J gene: TRBJ2-7; clone size: .; D gene: TRBD2; V gene: TRBV5-1; CDR3 DNA: TGCGCCAGCAGCTTGGGGGCTAGCGGGAATACCTACGAGCAGTACTTC; CDR3 protein: CASSLGASGNTYEQYF
J gene: TRBJ1-2; clone size: .; D gene: .; V gene: TRBV9; CDR3 DNA: TGTGCCAGCAGCGTTAATGCGTTTGGCTACACCTTC; CDR3 protein: CASSVNAFGYTF
J gene: TRBJ2-1; clone size: .; D gene: .; V gene: TRBV2; CDR3 DNA: TGTGCCAGCAGTGAATCGGCAGGGAAAGGCTACAATGAGCAGTTCTTC; CDR3 protein: CASSESAGKGYNEQFF
J gene: TRBJ2-7; clone size: .; D gene: TRBD2; V gene: TRBV7-2; CDR3 DNA: TGTGCCAGCAGCCACGGACTAGCGGGGGAGCAGTACTTC; CDR3 protein: CASSHGLAGEQYF
J gene: TRBJ1-3; clone size: .; D gene: .; V gene: TRBV19; CDR3 DNA: TGTGCCAGTAGTATGTGGGGAGGCGGAAACACCATATATTTT; CDR3 protein: CASSMWGGGNTIYF
J gene: TRBJ2-3; clone size: .; D gene: TRBD2; V gene: TRBV3-1/TRBV3-2; CDR3 DNA: TGTGCCAGCAGCCTAGGACTAGCGGAAGATACGCAGTATTTT; CDR3 protein: CASSLGLAEDTQYF
J gene: TRBJ1-2; clone size: .; D gene: TRBD1; V gene: TRBV3-1/TRBV3-2; CDR3 DNA: TGTGCCAGCAGCCATTACGACAGGGGGCTTAACTATGGCTACACCTTC; CDR3 protein: CASSHYDRGLNYGYTF
J gene: TRBJ2-7; clone size: .; D gene: .; V gene: TRBV6-2/TRBV6-3; CDR3 DNA: TGTGCCAGCAGTACCAGGAGGGTAACCTACGAGCAGTACTTC; CDR3 protein: CASSTRRVTYEQYF
J gene: TRBJ2-5; clone size: .; D gene: TRBD2; V gene: TRBV9; CDR3 DNA: TGTGCCAGCGGCCTAGCGGGAGCCCCACAGGAGACCCAGTACTTC; CDR3 protein: CASGLAGAPQETQYF
J gene: TRBJ2-7; clone size: .; D gene: TRBD1; V gene: TRBV6-1; CDR3 DNA: TGTGCCAGCAGTGATGGACCTTACAGGGGGCAAGACGAGCAGTACTTC; CDR3 protein: CASSDGPYRGQDEQYF
J gene: TRBJ1-2; clone size: .; D gene: .; V gene: TRBV6-5; CDR3 DNA: TGTGCCAGCACCAAGGGGGGCCTAGCGGGTGGCTACACCTTC; CDR3 protein: CASTKGGLAGGYTF
J gene: TRBJ2-4; clone size: .; D gene: .; V gene: TRBV6-1; CDR3 DNA: TGTGCCAGCAGTGAAGCGGGGAGTGGTGACGAAGGTTACTTC; CDR3 protein: CASSEAGSGDEGYF
J gene: TRBJ2-5; clone size: .; D gene: .; V gene: TRBV5-1; CDR3 DNA: TGCGCCAGCAGCCTCGGGACTCCACAAGAGACCCAGTACTTC; CDR3 protein: CASSLGTPQETQYF
J gene: TRBJ2-2; clone size: .; D gene: .; V gene: TRBV11-2; CDR3 DNA: TGTGCCAGCAGCCTTAGCGGATCCAACACCGGGGAGCTGTTTTTT; CDR3 protein: CASSLSGSNTGELFF
J gene: TRBJ1-2; clone size: .; D gene: .; V gene: TRBV19; CDR3 DNA: TGTGCCAGTAGCCCAGGGGATGGCTACACCTTC; CDR3 protein: CASSPGDGYTF
J gene: TRBJ2-2; clone size: .; D gene: TRBD1; V gene: TRBV19; CDR3 DNA: TGTGCCAGTAGTATAGGGGGGACAGGGAACAGGGAAAAGCTGTTTTTT; CDR3 protein: CASSIGGTGNREKLFF